The present entry profiles one TCR beta chain with its context. Its target is not known. Deep-level assay runs were performed. Generated by immunoSEQ multiplex PCR, the TCRdb table keeps only in-frame clones and is missing some. This table holds 450,000 to 500,000 clones, more than 75% found once. These data are taken from a study of shared clonotypes between healthy human individuals. CDR1 is SGHVS and CDR2 is FQNEAQ in the germline V gene. With 5 bases clipped from V and 8 bases from J, the junction kept 14 bases outside the gene matches. This CDR3 is 16 amino acids long. Points from the study as a whole: There were few donors, and this limited the genetic and exposure-history diversity represented.

The chain couples TRBV7-8 to TRBJ2-1; 8 bases are shared with TRBD1. The sequence derives from a woman aged 40 to 50 in good health. Some clones in this sample may be carry-over from other donors' samples. The specimen was PBMCs. The chain's CDR3 is CASSRRGHQARDEQFF. The CDR3 DNA follows: TGTGCCAGCAGCCGCAGGGGGCACCAGGCTCGCGATGAGCAGTTCTTC.